This T cell receptor beta chain was sequenced in a study of graft-versus-host responses after intestinal transplantation. This clone has just one count. TCRdb's table, derived via immunoSEQ multiplex PCR, lists solely in-frame clones and lacks some. The data show 25,000 to 30,000 clones, approximately 80% seen once. Processed graft tissue released its intraepithelial and lamina propria lymphocytes. CDR3 length: 15 amino acids. Germline V gives CDR1 MGHRA, CDR2 YSYEKL. V dropped 2 bases and J dropped 0 bases, with 8 bases sitting between them. The specimen comprised ileum tissue, sampled 98 days after intestinal transplantation. The TCR sequence derives from a human patient who received an intestinal transplant, so some T cells may come from the graft donor. The chain recombines TRBV4-1 with TRBJ1-5, with D unclear. CDR3 residues: CASSQWQDSNQPQHF. CDR3 in DNA: TGCGCCAGCAGCCAATGGCAGGATAGCAATCAGCCCCAGCATTTT.